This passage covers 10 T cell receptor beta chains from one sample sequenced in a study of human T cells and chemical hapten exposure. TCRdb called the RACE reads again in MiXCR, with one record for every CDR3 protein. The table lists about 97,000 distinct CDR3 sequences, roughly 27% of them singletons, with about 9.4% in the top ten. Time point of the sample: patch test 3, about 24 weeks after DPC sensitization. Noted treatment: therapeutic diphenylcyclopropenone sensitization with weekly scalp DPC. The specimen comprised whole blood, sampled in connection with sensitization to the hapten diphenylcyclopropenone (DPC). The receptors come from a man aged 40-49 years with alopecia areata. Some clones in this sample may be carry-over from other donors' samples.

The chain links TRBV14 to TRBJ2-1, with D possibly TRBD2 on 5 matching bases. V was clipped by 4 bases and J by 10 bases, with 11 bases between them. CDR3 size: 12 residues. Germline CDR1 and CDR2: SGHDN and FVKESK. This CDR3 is CASSPCPGEQFF. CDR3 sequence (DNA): TGTGCCAGCAGCCCCTGCCCGGGGGAGCAGTTCTTC.

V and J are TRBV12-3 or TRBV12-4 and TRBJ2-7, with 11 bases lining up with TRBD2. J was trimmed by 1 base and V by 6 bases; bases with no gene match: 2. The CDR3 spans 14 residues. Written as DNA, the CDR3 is TGTGCCAGCAGACTAGCGGGAGAATCCTACGAGCAGTACTTC. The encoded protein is CASRLAGESYEQYF.

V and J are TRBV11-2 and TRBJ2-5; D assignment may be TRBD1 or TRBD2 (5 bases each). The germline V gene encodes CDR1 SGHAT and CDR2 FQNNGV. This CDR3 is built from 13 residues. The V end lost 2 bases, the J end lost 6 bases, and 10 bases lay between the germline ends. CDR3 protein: CASSLPGPKTQYF. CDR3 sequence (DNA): TGTGCCAGCAGCTTACCGGGACCTAAGACCCAGTACTTC.

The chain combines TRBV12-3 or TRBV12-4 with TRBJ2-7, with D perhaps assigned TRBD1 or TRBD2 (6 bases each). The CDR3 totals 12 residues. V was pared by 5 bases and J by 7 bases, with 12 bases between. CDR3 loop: CASSLQGGEQYF. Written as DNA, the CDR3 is TGTGCCAGCAGTCTACAGGGAGGAGAGCAGTACTTC.

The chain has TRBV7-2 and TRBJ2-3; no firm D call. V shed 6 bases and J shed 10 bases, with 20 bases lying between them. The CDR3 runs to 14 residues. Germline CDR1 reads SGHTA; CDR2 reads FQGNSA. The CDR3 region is CASSYQTPRGPQYF. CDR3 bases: TGTGCCAGCAGTTACCAGACCCCGCGAGGCCCGCAGTATTTT.

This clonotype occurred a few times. The CDR3 DNA follows: TGTGCCAGCAGCTTAGCGAACGGTTATGGCTACACCTTC. As protein: CASSLANGYGYTF. The chain carries TRBV7-2 and TRBJ1-2; D unresolved. The CDR3 consists of 13 residues. V was cut by 0 bases and J by 5 bases, with 7 bases left in between. Germline V gene sequence: CDR1 SGHTA, CDR2 FQGNSA.

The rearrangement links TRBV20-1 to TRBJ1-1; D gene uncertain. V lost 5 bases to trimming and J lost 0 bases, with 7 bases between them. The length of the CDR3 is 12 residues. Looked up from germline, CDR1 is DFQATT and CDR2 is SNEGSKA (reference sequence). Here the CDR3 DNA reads TGCAGTGCTCAGCGCCTGAACACTGAAGCTTTCTTT. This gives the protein CSAQRLNTEAFF.

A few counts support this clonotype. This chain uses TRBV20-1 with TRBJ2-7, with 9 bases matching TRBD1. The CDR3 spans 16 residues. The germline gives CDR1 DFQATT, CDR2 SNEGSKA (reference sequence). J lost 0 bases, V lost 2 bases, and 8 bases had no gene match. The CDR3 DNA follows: TGCAGTGCTAGAAAAATGACAGGGGGTAGCTCCTACGAGCAGTACTTC. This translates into CSARKMTGGSSYEQYF.

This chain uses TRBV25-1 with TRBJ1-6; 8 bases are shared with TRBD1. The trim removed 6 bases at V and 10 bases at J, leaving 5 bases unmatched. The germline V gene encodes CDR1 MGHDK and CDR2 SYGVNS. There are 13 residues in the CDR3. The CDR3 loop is CASRDRVGSPLHF. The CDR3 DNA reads TGTGCCAGCAGGGACAGGGTGGGGTCACCCCTCCACTTT.

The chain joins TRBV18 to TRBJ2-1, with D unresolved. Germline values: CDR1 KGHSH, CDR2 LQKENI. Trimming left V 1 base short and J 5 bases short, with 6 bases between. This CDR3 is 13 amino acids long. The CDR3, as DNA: TGTGCCAGCTCACCACATTTAGACAATGAGCAGTTCTTC. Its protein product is CASSPHLDNEQFF.